This is a list of T cell receptor beta chains from one sample in a study of T cells after posttransplantation cyclophosphamide. Assay: immunoSEQ multiplex PCR; the TCRdb copy retains only in-frame clones and omits some. The sample lists thousands of clones; 98% were seen once. Sequencing was performed on naive CD8+ T cells sorted from PBMCs. These receptors came from a man aged 45-60 years in good health, CMV-negative, and a related stem cell transplant donor. The CDR3 runs from the conserved cysteine through the conserved F or W. Fields, in order: J gene, V gene, clone size, D gene, CDR3 DNA, CDR3 protein. The D gene is left open where the match is weak. Where a row states a size, it is once, few, many or the class of an expanded clone; other rows omit it.

>TRBJ2-3|TRBV7-3|NA|NA
TGTGCCAGCAGCTTAATAGCTTCCGATACGCAGTATTTT
CASSLIASDTQYF
>TRBJ2-7|TRBV7-2|NA|TRBD2
TGTGCCAGCAGCTCCGTGGGACTAGCGGGAGGTTACGAGCAGTACTTC
CASSSVGLAGGYEQYF
>TRBJ2-2|TRBV4-3|NA|NA
TGCGCCAGCAGCCAAGGTCAGGCCTCGAACACCGGGGAGCTGTTTTTT
CASSQGQASNTGELFF
>TRBJ1-2|TRBV2|NA|NA
TGTGCCAGCAGTGGGATGACAAATAATGGCTACACCTTC
CASSGMTNNGYTF
>TRBJ2-7|TRBV27|NA|TRBD2
TGTGCCAGCAGTTTCGGGACTAGCGGGAAGTACGAGCAGTACTTC
CASSFGTSGKYEQYF
>TRBJ2-3|TRBV11-2|NA|TRBD1
TGTGCCAGCAGCACCGGGGCAGGGGGCAGAGATACGCAGTATTTT
CASSTGAGGRDTQYF
>TRBJ2-7|TRBV10-2|once|NA
TGCGCCAGCAGTGGACAGGTTGACGCTACCTACGAGCAGTACTTC
CASSGQVDATYEQYF
>TRBJ2-7|TRBV13|NA|TRBD1
TGTGCCAGCACCGCCCCGGGACAGACCTACGAGCAGTACTTC
CASTAPGQTYEQYF
>TRBJ2-7|TRBV9|NA|TRBD1
TGTGCCAGCAGCGTAGGATACAGGGGAGACGAGCAGTACTTC
CASSVGYRGDEQYF
>TRBJ2-7|TRBV10-3|NA|TRBD1
TGTGCCATCAGTGAAGGACAGGTCTACGAGCAGTACTTC
CAISEGQVYEQYF
>TRBJ2-3|TRBV18|NA|TRBD2
TGTGCCAGCTCACCAAGCCGCGGGAGGGGTGCAGATACGCAGTATTTT
CASSPSRGRGADTQYF